The clone carrying this T cell receptor (beta chain) occurred a few times. Its specificity is unknown. The study ran its PCR with 60 Vbeta and 13 Jbeta primers. This table comes from immunoSEQ multiplex PCR, and its TCRdb copy is limited to in-frame clones, with some not included. This sample has over 130,000 clones, with around 75% found just once. The sample originates from a study of cytomegalovirus exposure and HLA in healthy donors. Study-wide findings and caveats: The records held CMV serostatus as the only immune exposure information. Later, an analysis showed that TCR beta chains associated with HLA were more clonally expanded than others that were equally common. Reports showed the classifier diagnosing cytomegalovirus status with high specificity and sensitivity.

Germline V gene sequence: CDR1 SGHRS, CDR2 YFSETQ. The length of the CDR3 is 15 residues. Germline trimming cut 4 bases from V and 6 bases from J; bases unmatched to any gene: 7. Input material: PBMCs. This clonotype was obtained from a human donor in good health. The genes are TRBV5-1 and TRBJ2-6; 7 nucleotides agree with TRBD1. This CDR3 is CASSPLQGTANVLTF. DNA for the CDR3: TGCGCCAGCAGCCCCTTACAGGGGACGGCCAACGTCCTGACTTTC.